This T cell receptor beta chain was documented in a study of T cell changes during pregnancy in multiple sclerosis. The germline V gene encodes CDR1 MNHEY and CDR2 SVGAGI. Germline trimming cut 2 bases from V and 9 bases from J; bases unmatched to any gene: 4. This CDR3 comprises 14 residues. The assay was immunoSEQ multiplex PCR, and TCRdb's table has in-frame clones only and misses some. Among approximately 96,000 clones listed, 92% were seen once. This sequence was found in a female donor in good health, enrolled as a control in a pregnancy study. The chain carries TRBV6-5 and TRBJ2-1; 10 bases are a match to TRBD2. The source material was peripheral blood, sampled after pregnancy. CDR3 coding DNA: TGTGCCAGCAGTTACAGCGGGAGGGCCGGTGAGCAGTTCTTC. This codes for CASSYSGRAGEQFF.